The 14 T cell receptor beta chains in this list originate from one sample, sequenced in a study of blood T cell repertoires in COVID-19. Repertoires were generated with immunoSEQ multiplex PCR, while TCRdb's copy carries only in-frame clones and drops some. The sample lists more than 110,000 clones, 80% to 85% occurring once. Specimen: peripheral blood. The source is a human donor in a cohort sampled during active COVID-19.

Worth noting for this clone: The same CDR3 can be traced to other DNA sequences in this sample. The chain carries TRBV11-2 and TRBJ2-2, with 8 bases that match TRBD1. V lost 0 bases and J lost 5; bases outside the gene matches: 2. Germline CDR1 reads SGHAT; CDR2 reads FQNNGV. The CDR3 is 15 residues long. CDR3 region: CASSLDRGRTGELFF. CDR3 nucleotides: TGTGCCAGCAGCTTAGACAGGGGGCGAACCGGGGAGCTGTTTTTT.

The chain has TRBV15 and TRBJ1-1, with D possibly TRBD1 on 5 matching bases. Trimming pared 0 bases from V and 5 bases from J, leaving 13 bases between. Germline V gives CDR1 LNHNV, CDR2 YYDKDF (reference sequence). This CDR3 region has 15 residues. The CDR3, as DNA: TGTGCCACCAGCAGAGATGGTACGGGGGGGACTGAAGCTTTCTTT. Translating gives CATSRDGTGGTEAFF.

The rearrangement joins TRBV4-1 to TRBJ2-6; the match to TRBD1 covers 8 bases. The CDR3 has 19 residues. From germline, CDR1 is MGHRA and CDR2 YSYEKL. Trimming removed 3 bases from V and 3 bases from J; junction bases left unmatched: 13. In nucleotides, the CDR3 is TGCGCCAGCAGCCAGGGCCTTCGGGACAGGATTGATGGGGCCAACGTCCTGACTTTC. Amino acid sequence: CASSQGLRDRIDGANVLTF.

The chain couples TRBV6-2 or TRBV6-3 to TRBJ1-2; 8 positions agree with TRBD1. CDR1 is MNHEY, CDR2 SVGEGT, per germline. The V gene end was trimmed by 4 bases and the J gene end by 2 bases; junction bases not matched to a gene: 9. The CDR3 is 16 residues long. The CDR3 reads CASSLNPGQGNYGYTF. CDR3 nucleotides: TGTGCCAGCAGTTTAAACCCTGGACAGGGCAACTATGGCTACACCTTC.

In this sample, this clone turned up once. The CDR3 DNA follows: TGTGCCAGCAGCCCAACCTCGGACGCGGGGGGTAATTCACCCCTCCACTTT. It translates to CASSPTSDAGGNSPLHF. The rearrangement uses TRBV13 and TRBJ1-6, with D possibly matching TRBD1 (5 bases). The CDR3 contains 17 residues. V was trimmed by 5 bases and J by 6 bases, leaving 20 bases between them. Germline V gives CDR1 PRHDT, CDR2 FYEKMQ (reference sequence).

This clone is a singleton in its sample. The chain combines TRBV5-8 with TRBJ2-5; 7 nucleotides align to TRBD2. The CDR3 length is 14 residues. Germline V lookup: CDR1 SGHTS, CDR2 YDEGEE. V dropped 2 bases and J dropped 4; count of bases not matched to a gene: 5. CDR3 region: CASSLGLVSETQYF. The CDR3 DNA reads TGTGCCAGCAGCTTAGGACTAGTATCAGAGACCCAGTACTTC.

V is TRBV19 and J is TRBJ2-2; 7 bases line up with TRBD1. With V trimmed by 8 bases and J by 3 bases, 6 bases remained unmatched. There are 14 residues in the CDR3. In germline, CDR1 is LNHDA, CDR2 SQIVND (reference sequence). The CDR3 loop reads CASQTTGYTGELFF. CDR3 bases: TGTGCCAGTCAGACGACAGGGTACACCGGGGAGCTGTTTTTT.

The chain has TRBV6-1 and TRBJ2-5; 12 bases match TRBD2. Germline trimming cut 0 bases from V and 0 bases from J; bases unmatched to any gene: 8. This CDR3 region has 19 residues. Germline-derived CDR1 and CDR2 are MNHNS and SASEGT. CDR3 sequence reads: CASSEAQGLAGLNQETQYF. The CDR3 nucleotides are TGTGCCAGCAGTGAAGCGCAAGGACTAGCGGGGCTAAACCAAGAGACCCAGTACTTC.

The V and J genes are TRBV6-5 and TRBJ1-1; D remains ambiguous. The CDR3 totals 12 residues. CDR1 and CDR2 (germline): MNHEY, SVGAGI. The V end was cut by 2 bases, the J end by 7 bases, with 8 bases between. The CDR3 here is CASSYRAGEAFF. CDR3 nucleotide sequence: TGTGCCAGCAGTTACCGAGCTGGTGAAGCTTTCTTT.

V and J are TRBV5-1 and TRBJ2-3; D unresolved. The CDR3 sequence is 13 residues long. Germline V gene lookup returns CDR1 SGHRS and CDR2 YFSETQ. The V and J ends lost 4 bases and 2 bases respectively, with 8 bases between them. The CDR3 sequence: CASSPGTTDTQYF. DNA of the CDR3: TGCGCCAGCAGCCCCGGTACCACAGATACGCAGTATTTT.

The chain carries TRBV7-2 and TRBJ2-2; TRBD2 agrees at 9 bases. Germline loops: CDR1 SGHTA, CDR2 FQGNSA. The CDR3 sequence is 15 residues long. Trimming removed 4 bases from V and 4 bases from J; junction bases left unmatched: 4. This CDR3 is CASSWRGGFTGELFF. The DNA for the CDR3 is TGTGCCAGCAGCTGGCGGGGGGGCTTCACCGGGGAGCTGTTTTTT. The complete variable domain, with remaining parts taken from reference TRBV7-2 and TRBJ2-2, reads GAGVSQSPSNKVTEKGKDVELRCDPISGHTALYWYRQSLGQGLEFLIYFQGNSAPDKSGLPSDRFSAERTGGSVSTLTIQRTQQEDSAVYLCASSWRGGFTGELFFGEGSRLTVL.

This clone was recorded once. Here the CDR3 reads CASKLGGGETQYF. CDR3 in DNA: TGTGCCAGTAAACTAGGGGGCGGGGAGACCCAGTACTTC. V is TRBV7-6 and J is TRBJ2-5, with TRBD1 identical over 7 bases. CDR3 size: 13 residues. V shed 9 bases, J shed 5 bases, and the junction held 9 bases outside the gene matches. Looked up from germline, CDR1 is SGHVS and CDR2 is FNYEAQ.

The chain uses TRBV7-9 and TRBJ2-2, with 8 bases identical to TRBD2. V gave up 1 base and J gave up 4 bases; unmatched junction bases: 5. CDR3 length: 16 residues. The germline V gene encodes CDR1 SEHNR and CDR2 FQNEAQ (reference sequence). The CDR3 reads CASSLDGGAGTGELFF. For the CDR3, the DNA is TGTGCCAGCAGCTTAGACGGGGGGGCAGGCACCGGGGAGCTGTTTTTT.

This clone was observed many times. The rearrangement joins TRBV5-1 to TRBJ2-2; D may be TRBD2 (5 bases). With 0 bases removed from V and 8 bases from J, the gap between germline ends came to 11 bases. Germline CDR1 reads SGHRS; CDR2 reads YFSETQ. This CDR3 is built from 14 residues. CDR3 in amino acids: CASSLGPGSGELFF. The CDR3 DNA is TGCGCCAGCAGCTTGGGCCCGGGGTCGGGGGAGCTGTTTTTT.